This TCR beta chain appears in the sequencing data of a study of regulatory T cells in long-lasting Graves disease. Study-level results: Sample size, which was small, may have reduced accuracy. TRBV28, TRBJ1-2 and TRBJ2-5 were segments that persistent disease favored. Patients with persistent Graves' had lower TCR diversity than newly diagnosed patients. Sampling was limited to peripheral blood rather than thyroid tissue.

Time point of the sample: persistent/refractory GD, antithyroid drugs over 5 years with positive TRAb. Generation of the TCR library employed RNA extracted from PBMCs. CDR3 regions were amplified by Arm-PCR using iRepertoire HTBI primers to build TCR beta libraries. TCRdb itself ran the multiplex PCR reads through MiXCR, one entry per CDR3 protein. The sample holds about 460,000 distinct CDR3 sequences, around a fifth seen once. Remarks on this clonotype: Antigen: not known.

Germline trimming cut 7 bases from V and 9 bases from J; bases unmatched to any gene: 7. The CDR3 covers 14 residues. CDR1 and CDR2 (germline): LNHDA, SQIVND (reference sequence). The receptor was derived from a female donor with Graves disease. The V gene is TRBV19, the J gene TRBJ2-1; TRBD2 agrees at 12 bases. The sample in question was peripheral blood mononuclear cells (PBMCs), obtained when the disease was refractory, from a patient treated with antithyroid drugs. CDR3 bases: TGTGCCAGTATCCTAGCGGGGGGGCTGGGTGAGCAGTTCTTC. Protein sequence: CASILAGGLGEQFF.